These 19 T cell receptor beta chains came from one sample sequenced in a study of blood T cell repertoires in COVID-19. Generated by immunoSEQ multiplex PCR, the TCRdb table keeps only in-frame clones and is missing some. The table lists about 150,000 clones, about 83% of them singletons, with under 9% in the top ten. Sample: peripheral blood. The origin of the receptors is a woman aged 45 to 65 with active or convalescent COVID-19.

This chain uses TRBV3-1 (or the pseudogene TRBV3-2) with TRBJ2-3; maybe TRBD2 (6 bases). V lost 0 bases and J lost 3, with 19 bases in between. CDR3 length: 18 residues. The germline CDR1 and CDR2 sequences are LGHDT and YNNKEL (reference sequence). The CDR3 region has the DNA TGTGCCAGCAGCCAAGAATACGGGAGCAAGTTGTGGACAGATACGCAGTATTTT. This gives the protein CASSQEYGSKLWTDTQYF.

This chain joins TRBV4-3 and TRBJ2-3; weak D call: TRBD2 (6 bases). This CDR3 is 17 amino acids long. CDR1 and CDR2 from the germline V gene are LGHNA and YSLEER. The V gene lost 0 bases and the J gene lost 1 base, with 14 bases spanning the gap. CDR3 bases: TGCGCCAGCAGCCAAGATTTGCCAACGGGAGGCACAGATACGCAGTATTTT. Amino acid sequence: CASSQDLPTGGTDTQYF.

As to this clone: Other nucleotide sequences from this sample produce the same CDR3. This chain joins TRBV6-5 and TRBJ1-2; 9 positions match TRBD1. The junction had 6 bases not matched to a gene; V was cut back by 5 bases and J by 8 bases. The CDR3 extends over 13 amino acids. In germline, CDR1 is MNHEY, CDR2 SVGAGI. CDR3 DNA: TGTGCCAGCAGTCCGGGACAGGGAAGAGGCTACACCTTC. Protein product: CASSPGQGRGYTF.

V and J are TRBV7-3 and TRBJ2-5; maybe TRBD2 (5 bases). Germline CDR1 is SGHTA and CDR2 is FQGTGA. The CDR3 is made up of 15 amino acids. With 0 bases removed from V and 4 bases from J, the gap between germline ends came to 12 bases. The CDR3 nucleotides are TGTGCCAGCAGCTTAACGAATAGCCGGGGAGAGACCCAGTACTTC. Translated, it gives CASSLTNSRGETQYF.

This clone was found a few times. Here the CDR3 reads CAASFNDEQFF. CDR3 bases: TGTGCCGCGAGTTTTAACGATGAGCAGTTCTTC. The chain has TRBV10-3 and TRBJ2-1; D is unresolved. Germline values: CDR1 ENHRY, CDR2 SYGVKD. Deletions cut 11 bases from V and 8 bases from J, with 13 bases between. There are 11 residues in the CDR3.

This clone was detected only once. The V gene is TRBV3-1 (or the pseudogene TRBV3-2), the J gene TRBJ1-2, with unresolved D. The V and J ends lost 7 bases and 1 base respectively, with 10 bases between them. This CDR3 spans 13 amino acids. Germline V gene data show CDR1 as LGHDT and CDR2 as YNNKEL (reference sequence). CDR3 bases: TGTGCCAGCACCTCGTCCCTTAACTATGGCTACACCTTC. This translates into CASTSSLNYGYTF.

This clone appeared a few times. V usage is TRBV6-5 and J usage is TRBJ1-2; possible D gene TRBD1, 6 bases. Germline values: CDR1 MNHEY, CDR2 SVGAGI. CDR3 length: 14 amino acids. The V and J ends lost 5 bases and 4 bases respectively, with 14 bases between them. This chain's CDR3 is CASSIEQGSYGYTF. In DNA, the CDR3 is TGTGCCAGCAGTATCGAACAGGGTAGCTATGGCTACACCTTC.

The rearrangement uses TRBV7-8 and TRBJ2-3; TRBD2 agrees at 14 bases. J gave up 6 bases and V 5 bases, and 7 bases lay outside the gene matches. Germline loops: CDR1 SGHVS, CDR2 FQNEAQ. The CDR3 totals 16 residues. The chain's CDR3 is CASSPTGTSGGDTQYF. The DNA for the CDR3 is TGTGCCAGCAGCCCTACCGGGACTAGCGGGGGCGATACGCAGTATTTT.

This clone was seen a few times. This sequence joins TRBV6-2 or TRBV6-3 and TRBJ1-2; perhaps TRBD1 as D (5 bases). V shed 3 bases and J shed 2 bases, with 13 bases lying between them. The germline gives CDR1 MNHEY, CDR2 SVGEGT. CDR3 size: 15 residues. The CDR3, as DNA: TGTGCCAGCAGTTATGGGGGGAGATTCAACTATGGCTACACCTTC. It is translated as CASSYGGRFNYGYTF.

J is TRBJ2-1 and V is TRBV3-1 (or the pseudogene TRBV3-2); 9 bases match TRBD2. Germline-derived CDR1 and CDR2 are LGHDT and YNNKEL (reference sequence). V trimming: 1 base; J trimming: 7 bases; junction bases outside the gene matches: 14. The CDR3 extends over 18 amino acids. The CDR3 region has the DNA TGTGCCAGCAGCCAAGGGTTCAACAGGGGACTAGCTTTGAATGAGCAGTTCTTC. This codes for CASSQGFNRGLALNEQFF.

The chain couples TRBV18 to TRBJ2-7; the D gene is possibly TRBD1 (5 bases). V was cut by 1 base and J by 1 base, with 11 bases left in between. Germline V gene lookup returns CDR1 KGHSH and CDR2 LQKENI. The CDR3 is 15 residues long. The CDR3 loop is CASSPQGSFSYEQYF. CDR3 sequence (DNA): TGTGCCAGCTCACCACAGGGGTCTTTTTCCTACGAGCAGTACTTC.

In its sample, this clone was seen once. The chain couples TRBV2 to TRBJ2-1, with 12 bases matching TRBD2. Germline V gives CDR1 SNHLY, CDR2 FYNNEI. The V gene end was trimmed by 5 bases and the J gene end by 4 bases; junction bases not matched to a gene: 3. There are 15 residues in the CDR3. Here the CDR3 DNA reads TGTGCCAGCAGTCCACTAGCGGGGGGTTACAATGAGCAGTTCTTC. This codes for CASSPLAGGYNEQFF. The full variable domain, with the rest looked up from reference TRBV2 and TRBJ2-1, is EPEVTQTPSHQVTQMGQEVILRCVPISNHLYFYWYRQILGQKVEFLVSFYNNEISEKSEIFDDQFSVERPDGSNFTLKIRSTKLEDSAMYFCASSPLAGGYNEQFFGPGTRLTVL.

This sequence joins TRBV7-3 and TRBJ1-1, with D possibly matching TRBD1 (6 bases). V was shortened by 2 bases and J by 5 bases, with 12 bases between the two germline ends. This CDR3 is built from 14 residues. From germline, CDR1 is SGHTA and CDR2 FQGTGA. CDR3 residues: CASSLEGGRTEAFF. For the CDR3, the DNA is TGTGCCAGCAGCTTAGAGGGGGGGCGGACTGAAGCTTTCTTT.

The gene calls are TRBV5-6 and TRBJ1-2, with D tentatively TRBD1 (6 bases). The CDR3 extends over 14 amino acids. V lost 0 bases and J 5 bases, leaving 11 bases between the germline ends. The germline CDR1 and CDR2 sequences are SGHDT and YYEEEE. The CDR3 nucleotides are TGTGCCAGCAGCTTGGGAAACAGGGTTTATGGCTACACCTTC. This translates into CASSLGNRVYGYTF. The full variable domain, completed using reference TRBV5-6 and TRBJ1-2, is DAGVTQSPTHLIKTRGQQVTLRCSPKSGHDTVSWYQQALGQGPQFIFQYYEEEERQRGNFPDRFSGHQFPNYSSELNVNALLLGDSALYLCASSLGNRVYGYTFGSGTRLTVV.

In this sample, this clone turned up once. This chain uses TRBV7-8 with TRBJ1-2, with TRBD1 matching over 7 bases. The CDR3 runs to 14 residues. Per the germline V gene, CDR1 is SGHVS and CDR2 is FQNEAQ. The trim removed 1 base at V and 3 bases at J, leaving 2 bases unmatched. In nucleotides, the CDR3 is TGTGCCAGCAGCTTAGTCGGGACAGACTATGGCTACACCTTC. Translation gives CASSLVGTDYGYTF.

DNA of the CDR3: TGTGCCAGCAGCCCACCGGACAGCTACTATGGCTACACCTTC. It translates to CASSPPDSYYGYTF. The rearrangement links TRBV7-9 to TRBJ1-2, with a weak D call TRBD1 (6 bases). V dropped 5 bases and J dropped 3 bases, with 13 bases sitting between them. The germline CDR1 and CDR2 sequences are SEHNR and FQNEAQ (reference sequence). CDR3 length: 14 residues.

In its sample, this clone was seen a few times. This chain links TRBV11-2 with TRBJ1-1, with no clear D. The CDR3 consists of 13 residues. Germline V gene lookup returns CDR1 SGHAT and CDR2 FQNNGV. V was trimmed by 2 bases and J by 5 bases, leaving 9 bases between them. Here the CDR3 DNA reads TGTGCCAGCAGCTTATTCTCGGAGACTGAAGCTTTCTTT. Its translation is CASSLFSETEAFF.

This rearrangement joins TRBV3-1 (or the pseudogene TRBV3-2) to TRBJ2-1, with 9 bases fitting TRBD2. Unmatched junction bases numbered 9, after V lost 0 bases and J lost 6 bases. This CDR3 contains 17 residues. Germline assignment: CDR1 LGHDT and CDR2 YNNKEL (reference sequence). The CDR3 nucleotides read TGTGCCAGCAGCCAAGATCGGGCGGGGGGGCAGTTCAATGAGCAGTTCTTC. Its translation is CASSQDRAGGQFNEQFF.

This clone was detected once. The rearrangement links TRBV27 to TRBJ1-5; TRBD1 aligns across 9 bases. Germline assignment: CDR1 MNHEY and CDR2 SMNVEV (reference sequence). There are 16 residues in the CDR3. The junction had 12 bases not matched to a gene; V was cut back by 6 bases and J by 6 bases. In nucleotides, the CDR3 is TGTGCCAGCAGCCTCGGGTGGACAGGGGTCGGTCAGCCCCAGCATTTT. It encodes CASSLGWTGVGQPQHF.